This T cell receptor beta chain was captured in a study of blood T cell repertoires in COVID-19. Looking at the study overall: From the United States, Italy and Spain came samples of acute and convalescent COVID-19. T cells, B-cell-depleted T cells, or PBMCs supplied cDNA or gDNA.

Germline V CDR1 and CDR2: SGHVS, FNYEAQ. CDR3 size: 15 residues. Losses at the gene ends were 1 base for V and 3 bases for J; bases not matched to a gene: 0. Original data processing: Amplification of reference gene primers provided the estimated nucleated cell counts. Method: immunoSEQ multiplex PCR; TCRdb's copy keeps in-frame clones and lacks some. V, J and clone size reflect that table, while D and trimming were determined from the DNA. This table holds about 70,000 clones, more than 75% found once. This chain joins TRBV7-6 and TRBJ2-1; 10 bases align to TRBD2. Sequencing was performed on peripheral blood. The TCR sequence derives from a human donor in a cohort sampled during active COVID-19. The CDR3 sequence: CASSLGTSGYNEQFF. The CDR3 DNA is TGTGCCAGCAGCTTAGGGACTAGCGGCTACAATGAGCAGTTCTTC.